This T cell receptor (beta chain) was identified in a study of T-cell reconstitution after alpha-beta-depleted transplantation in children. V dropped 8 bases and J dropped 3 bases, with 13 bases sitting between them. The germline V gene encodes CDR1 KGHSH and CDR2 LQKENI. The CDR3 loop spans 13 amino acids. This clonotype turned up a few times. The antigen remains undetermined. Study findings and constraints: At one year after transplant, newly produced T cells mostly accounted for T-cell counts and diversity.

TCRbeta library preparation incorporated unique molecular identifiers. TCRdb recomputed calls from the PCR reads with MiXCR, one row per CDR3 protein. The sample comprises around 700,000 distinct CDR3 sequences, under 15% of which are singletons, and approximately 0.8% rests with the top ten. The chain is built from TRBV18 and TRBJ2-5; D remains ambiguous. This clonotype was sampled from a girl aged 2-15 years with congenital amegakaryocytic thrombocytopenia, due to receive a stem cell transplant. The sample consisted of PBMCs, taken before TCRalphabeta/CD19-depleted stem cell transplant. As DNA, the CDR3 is TGTGCCAGCACCCTGAAACCTGAAGAGACCCAGTACTTC. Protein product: CASTLKPEETQYF.